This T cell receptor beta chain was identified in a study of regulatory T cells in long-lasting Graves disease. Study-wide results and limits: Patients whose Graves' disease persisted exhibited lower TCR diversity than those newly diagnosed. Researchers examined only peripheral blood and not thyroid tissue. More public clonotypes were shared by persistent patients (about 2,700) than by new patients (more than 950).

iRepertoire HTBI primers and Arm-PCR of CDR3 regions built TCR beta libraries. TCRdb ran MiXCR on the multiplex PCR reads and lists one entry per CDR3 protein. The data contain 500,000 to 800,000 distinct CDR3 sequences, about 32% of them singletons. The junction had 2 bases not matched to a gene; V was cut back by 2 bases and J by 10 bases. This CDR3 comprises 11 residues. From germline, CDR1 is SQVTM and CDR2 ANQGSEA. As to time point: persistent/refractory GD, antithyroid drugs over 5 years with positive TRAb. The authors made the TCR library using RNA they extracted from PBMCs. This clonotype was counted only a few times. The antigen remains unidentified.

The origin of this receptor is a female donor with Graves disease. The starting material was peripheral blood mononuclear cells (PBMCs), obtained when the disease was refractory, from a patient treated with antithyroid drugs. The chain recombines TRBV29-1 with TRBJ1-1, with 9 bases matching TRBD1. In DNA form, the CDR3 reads TGCAGCGTTGAAACGGGACAGGGAGCTTTCTTT. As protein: CSVETGQGAFF.